Presented here are 18 T cell receptor beta chains from one specimen sequenced in a study of technical replicates of blood from a few donors. Data came from immunoSEQ multiplex PCR; TCRdb stores just in-frame clones and leaves some out. Of roughly 100,000 clones in the sample, more than 85% are singletons; the top ten hold around 0.3%. Material: T cells isolated from PBMCs. These receptors originate from a human donor in good health.

CDR3 bases: TGTGCCAGCAGCCAAAACCCTAGAGCCGGGAATGAGCAGTTCTTC. Translation gives CASSQNPRAGNEQFF. V and J are TRBV4-2 and TRBJ2-1; no clear D. V lost 2 bases, J lost 7 bases, and 15 bases lay in between. This CDR3 comprises 15 residues. CDR1 and CDR2 from the germline V gene are LGHNA and YNFKEQ.

CDR3 nucleotides: TGTGCCAGCAGCAGGGGTCTAAGGAATCAGCCCCAGCATTTT. This codes for CASSRGLRNQPQHF. The chain uses TRBV7-2 and TRBJ1-5; D perhaps matches TRBD1 (5 bases). Trimming took off 5 bases at V and 4 bases at J, with 12 bases between the two ends. Per the germline V gene, CDR1 is SGHTA and CDR2 is FQGNSA. The CDR3 totals 14 residues.

This chain joins TRBV27 and TRBJ1-1, with 10 bases that match TRBD1. CDR1 and CDR2 (germline): MNHEY, SMNVEV (reference sequence). The CDR3 covers 16 residues. The junction had 7 bases not matched to a gene; V was cut back by 3 bases and J by 3 bases. CDR3 bases: TGTGCCAGCAGTTTTTGGGACAGGGGAGAGGACACTGAAGCTTTCTTT. This sequence encodes CASSFWDRGEDTEAFF.

The chain carries TRBV4-2 and TRBJ2-1, with a weak D call TRBD2 (6 bases). Trimming took 5 bases from V and 5 from J, leaving 10 bases between them. The CDR3 length is 13 residues. Looked up from germline, CDR1 is LGHNA and CDR2 is YNFKEQ. CDR3 sequence reads: CASSEGTDNEQFF. The DNA for the CDR3 is TGTGCCAGCAGCGAGGGGACTGACAATGAGCAGTTCTTC.

This clone was counted a single time. V usage is TRBV18 and J usage is TRBJ1-1; no clear D. Trimming took 5 bases from V and 3 from J, leaving 19 bases between them. CDR1 is KGHSH and CDR2 is LQKENI in the germline V gene. The CDR3 is 16 residues long. The DNA for the CDR3 is TGTGCCAGCTCATTTTCCCGGGAGACCTCCTACACTGAAGCTTTCTTT. It yields the protein CASSFSRETSYTEAFF. Drawing the rest from reference TRBV18 and TRBJ1-1, the complete variable domain is NAGVMQNPRHLVRRRGQEARLRCSPMKGHSHVYWYRQLPEEGLKFMVYLQKENIIDESGMPKERFSAEFPKEGPSILRIQQVVRGDSAAYFCASSFSRETSYTEAFFGQGTRLTVV.

The chain has TRBV20-1 and TRBJ2-7; a weak D match, TRBD1 (6 bases). Germline V gene data show CDR1 as DFQATT and CDR2 as SNEGSKA (reference sequence). The V and J ends lost 4 bases and 6 bases respectively, with 10 bases between them. CDR3 length: 11 residues. The CDR3: CSAITGFEQYF. Written as DNA, the CDR3 is TGCAGTGCTATTACAGGGTTCGAGCAGTACTTC.

The chain links TRBV5-1 to TRBJ2-1; 7 bases agree with TRBD2. Germline values: CDR1 SGHRS, CDR2 YFSETQ. V lost 8 bases to trimming and J lost 8 bases; unmatched junction nucleotides: 13. This CDR3 contains 14 residues. CDR3 protein: CASFTSERGYEQFF. CDR3 bases: TGCGCCAGTTTCACTAGCGAGAGGGGCTATGAGCAGTTCTTC.

This CDR3 reads CASSYGAPQETQYF. The CDR3, as DNA: TGTGCCAGCAGTTACGGGGCGCCCCAAGAGACCCAGTACTTC. The chain recombines TRBV6-5 with TRBJ2-5; D perhaps matches TRBD1 (5 bases). The CDR3 covers 14 residues. Germline assignment: CDR1 MNHEY and CDR2 SVGAGI. V lost 2 bases, J lost 1 base, and 8 bases lay in between.

The rearrangement uses TRBV5-4 and TRBJ1-1; weak D call: TRBD1 (5 bases). Deletions cut 1 base from V and 3 bases from J, with 7 bases between. The CDR3 consists of 13 residues. Germline CDR1 reads SGHNT; CDR2 reads YYREEE (reference sequence). The DNA of the CDR3 is TGTGCCAGCAGCTTGTTGGGGCACACTGAAGCTTTCTTT. Encoded protein: CASSLLGHTEAFF.

V usage is TRBV9 and J usage is TRBJ2-2; possibly TRBD2 for D (5 bases). This CDR3 is 13 amino acids long. The germline CDR1 and CDR2 sequences are SGDLS and YYNGEE. Deletions cut 7 bases from V and 1 base from J, with 8 bases between. CDR3 in amino acids: CASGRGNTGELFF. In DNA, the CDR3 is TGTGCCAGCGGGAGAGGGAACACCGGGGAGCTGTTTTTT.

The chain uses TRBV4-2 and TRBJ1-1; a possible D gene is TRBD1 (6 bases). Germline CDR1 and CDR2: LGHNA and YNFKEQ. The V end lost 1 base, the J end lost 2 bases, and 11 bases lay between the germline ends. This CDR3 contains 15 residues. The CDR3 sequence is CASSQADRENTEAFF. The CDR3 DNA reads TGTGCCAGCAGCCAAGCGGACAGAGAAAACACTGAAGCTTTCTTT.

The chain employs TRBV5-6 and TRBJ1-5, with D maybe TRBD1 (5 bases). Trimming took off 4 bases at V and 3 bases at J, with 14 bases between the two ends. Germline V gene lookup returns CDR1 SGHDT and CDR2 YYEEEE. The CDR3 consists of 15 residues. The CDR3 protein is CASSQLQGNNQPQHF. As DNA, the CDR3 is TGTGCCAGCAGCCAGCTCCAGGGAAACAATCAGCCCCAGCATTTT.

The chain has TRBV28 and TRBJ1-3, with 8 bases identical to TRBD1. After removal of 7 bases from V and 5 bases from J, the junction contained 10 bases not matched to a gene. CDR3 length equals 15 residues. Germline V CDR1 and CDR2: MDHEN, SYDVKM. CDR3 DNA: TGTGCCAGCATATCTCCAGGGGGCGTAAGAAACACCATATATTTT. Its translation: CASISPGGVRNTIYF.

The chain joins TRBV9 to TRBJ1-1, with a weak D call TRBD1 (6 bases). This CDR3 has 14 amino acids. Trimming left V 0 bases short and J 4 bases short, with 10 bases between. CDR1 and CDR2 (germline): SGDLS, YYNGEE. CDR3: CASSVGTVPTEAFF. The CDR3 coding sequence is TGTGCCAGCAGCGTAGGGACAGTTCCCACTGAAGCTTTCTTT.

This chain connects TRBV9 to TRBJ2-7; TRBD2 might be the D (6 bases). The ends were cut back, 2 bases at V and 3 bases at J, with 15 bases in the middle. There are 15 residues in the CDR3. CDR1 SGDLS and CDR2 YYNGEE come from the germline V gene. The CDR3 sequence is CASSVVSSGFYEQYF. The CDR3, as DNA: TGTGCCAGCAGCGTTGTGAGTAGCGGATTCTACGAGCAGTACTTC.

The V call is TRBV27, the J call TRBJ2-3; D not certain. The CDR3 is 13 residues long. The ends were cut back, 2 bases at V and 2 bases at J, with 5 bases in the middle. Germline CDR1 reads MNHEY; CDR2 reads SMNVEV (reference sequence). CDR3 residues: CASSLPYTDTQYF. CDR3 in DNA: TGTGCCAGCAGTTTACCCTACACAGATACGCAGTATTTT.

The CDR3 nucleotides read TGTGCCAGCAGGGGGACAGGAATGAACACTGAAGCTTTCTTT. Protein sequence: CASRGTGMNTEAFF. The chain links TRBV6-1 to TRBJ1-1, with 8 bases lining up with TRBD1. CDR1 and CDR2 from the germline V gene are MNHNS and SASEGT. The CDR3 runs to 14 residues. V lost 6 bases and J lost 0; bases outside the gene matches: 3.

This chain joins TRBV2 and TRBJ2-2; TRBD1 aligns across 9 bases. CDR1 SNHLY and CDR2 FYNNEI come from the germline V gene. The CDR3 contains 16 residues. The trim removed 1 base at V and 5 bases at J, leaving 5 bases unmatched. CDR3: CASSEGGQGITGELFF. For the CDR3, the DNA is TGTGCCAGCAGTGAAGGAGGACAGGGGATAACCGGGGAGCTGTTTTTT.